Shown below are 28 T cell receptor beta chains from a single sample sequenced in a study of T cells in Graves' hyperthyroidism and ophthalmopathy (dated by TCRdb to about 2019). Preparation of the library involved multiplex PCR. Sequenced on an Illumina HiSeq 2000. The TCR beta CDR3 regions were amplified from RNA transcripts. A first-round RT-PCR of the TCR CDR3 used the HTBI primer set with the Qiagen OneStep RT-PCR kit. TCRdb reprocessed the public reads (quality trimming at Q25 with fastp, clone calling with MiXCR) and kept in-frame beta chains. Entries that share a CDR3 protein sequence are merged under the most common genes and DNA. The sample table contains 550,000 to 600,000 distinct CDR3 sequences; only one count was recorded for approximately 15% of them. The ten biggest clones cover roughly 7% of the sample. Material: blood. These receptors were obtained from a woman aged 18-29 years with Graves' ophthalmopathy.

This clonotype was observed at least ten times. The V and J genes are TRBV5-1 and TRBJ2-1; 7 positions match TRBD2. CDR3 length: 18 residues. Germline trimming cut 1 base from V and 0 bases from J; bases unmatched to any gene: 10. Germline CDR1 reads SGHRS; CDR2 reads YFSETQ. The CDR3 loop is CASSLWPQGLSSYNEQFF. CDR3 sequence (DNA): TGCGCCAGCAGCTTGTGGCCGCAGGGACTAAGCTCCTACAATGAGCAGTTCTTC.

The chain is built from TRBV19 and TRBJ2-7; TRBD2 agrees at 9 bases. Germline CDR1 reads LNHDA; CDR2 reads SQIVND (reference sequence). V shed 3 bases, J shed 3 bases, and the junction held 6 bases outside the gene matches. This CDR3 comprises 15 residues. CDR3 nucleotides: TGTGCCAGTAGTATCCAGACTAGCGGCAACTACGAGCAGTACTTC. This translates into CASSIQTSGNYEQYF.

This clonotype was seen ten or more times. The genes are TRBV6-5 and TRBJ1-2, with D hard to call. Trimming left V 2 bases short and J 2 bases short, with 12 bases between. Germline lookup yields CDR1 MNHEY and CDR2 SVGAGI. This CDR3 has 15 amino acids. Written as DNA, the CDR3 is TGTGCCAGCAGTTACCTGGTCATGGAAAACTATGGCTACACCTTC. Its protein product is CASSYLVMENYGYTF.

This clonotype was recorded at least ten times. CDR3 bases: TGTGCCAGCAGCTTTGAGGGGGCTGACGATGAGCAGTTCTTC. Translation: CASSFEGADDEQFF. The chain is built from TRBV7-3 and TRBJ2-1; 7 bases map to TRBD1. Losses at the gene ends were 3 bases for V and 8 bases for J; bases not matched to a gene: 7. This CDR3 comprises 14 residues. The germline CDR1 and CDR2 sequences are SGHTA and FQGTGA. Based on the CDR3 plus reference TRBV7-3 and TRBJ2-1, the full variable domain is GAGVSQTPSNKVTEKGKYVELRCDPISGHTALYWYRQSLGQGPEFLIYFQGTGAADDSGLPNDRFFAVRPEGSVSTLKIQRTERGDSAVYLCASSFEGADDEQFFGPGTRLTVL.

This clonotype was counted a few times. The gene calls are TRBV12-3 or TRBV12-4 and TRBJ2-3; the D is unclear. Trimming stripped 3 bases from V and 2 bases from J, with 12 bases between. The CDR3 contains 15 residues. CDR3 sequence reads: CASSLLTAPTDTQYF. The DNA for the CDR3 is TGTGCCAGCAGTTTGCTGACGGCCCCCACAGATACGCAGTATTTT.

This clonotype occurred many times. The chain is built from TRBV15 and TRBJ1-3; possible D gene TRBD1, 6 bases. The germline V gene has CDR1 LNHNV and CDR2 YYDKDF (reference sequence). The length of the CDR3 is 15 residues. V shed 9 bases and J shed 7 bases, with 22 bases lying between them. The CDR3 loop is CATSLPGPRGNTIYF. CDR3 nucleotide sequence: TGTGCCACTTCTCTACCGGGGCCAAGGGGGAACACCATATATTTT.

At least ten counts were recorded for this clonotype. The gene calls are TRBV24-1 and TRBJ2-7, with 8 bases lining up with TRBD2. The germline V gene has CDR1 KGHDR and CDR2 SFDVKD. With 1 base clipped from V and 4 bases from J, the junction kept 8 bases outside the gene matches. The CDR3 covers 16 residues. The CDR3 here is CATSDFGLAGSYEQYF. The CDR3 coding sequence is TGTGCCACCAGTGATTTCGGTCTAGCGGGTTCGTACGAGCAGTACTTC.

This clonotype came up many times. The J gene is TRBJ1-5, the V gene TRBV19; D may be TRBD1 (5 bases). From germline, CDR1 is LNHDA and CDR2 SQIVND (reference sequence). Between the trimmed V and J ends, which lost 3 bases and 5 bases, there was a span of 17 bases. This CDR3 contains 16 residues. The DNA of the CDR3 is TGTGCCAGTAGTATGGGGGACGGCAGGTGGGATCAGCCCCAGCATTTT. This encodes CASSMGDGRWDQPQHF.

This chain uses TRBV5-8 with TRBJ1-6, with 9 bases identical to TRBD1. The CDR3 is made up of 17 amino acids. The V segment lost 0 bases and the J segment 0 bases; nucleotides outside the gene matches: 1. Germline V CDR1 and CDR2: SGHTS, YDEGEE. CDR3 nucleotide sequence: TGTGCCAGCAGCTTGGAGGGACAGGGCTCCTATAATTCACCCCTCCACTTT. Translated: CASSLEGQGSYNSPLHF.

This clonotype was seen at least ten times. The CDR3 DNA follows: TGTGCCAGCAGGGATCGGGACAGGGGGCCCGGCACTGAAGCTTTCTTT. Its protein product is CASRDRDRGPGTEAFF. V is TRBV12-3 or TRBV12-4 and J is TRBJ1-1, with 12 bases that match TRBD1. Trimming cost V 6 bases and J 4 bases; bases outside gene matches: 9. The CDR3 consists of 16 residues.

V usage is TRBV7-3 and J usage is TRBJ2-1; D call uncertain. V gave up 8 bases and J gave up 4 bases, with 12 bases separating them. The length of the CDR3 is 13 residues. Germline CDR1 reads SGHTA; CDR2 reads FQGTGA. For the CDR3, the DNA is TGTGCCAGCTCACCCATGGCGTACAATGAGCAGTTCTTC. It is translated as CASSPMAYNEQFF.

This clonotype came up a few times. The rearrangement joins TRBV4-3 to TRBJ2-1, with a weak D call TRBD2 (5 bases). The germline gives CDR1 LGHNA, CDR2 YSLEER. The CDR3 is made up of 18 amino acids. Trimming left V 0 bases short and J 8 bases short, with 23 bases between. In DNA form, the CDR3 reads TGCGCCAGCAGCCAAGACGGTCCAGCGGTCCTCCAAGGCCATGAGCAGTTCTTC. This codes for CASSQDGPAVLQGHEQFF.

V usage is TRBV28 and J usage is TRBJ2-7; 7 bases line up with TRBD2. Germline V gives CDR1 MDHEN, CDR2 SYDVKM. This CDR3 has 15 residues. The ends lost 10 bases at V and 0 bases at J; junction bases unmatched: 12. The DNA of the CDR3 is TGTGCCACCTCGACTGGTGGGGGGGGCTCCTACGAGCAGTACTTC. It is translated as CATSTGGGGSYEQYF.

This clonotype was found a few times. This CDR3 is CASSDRFGTQLFF. In nucleotides, the CDR3 is TGTGCCAGCAGCGACAGGTTCGGCACTCAACTGTTTTTT. V and J are TRBV7-2 and TRBJ1-4, with D possibly TRBD1 on 6 matching bases. This CDR3 contains 13 residues. V lost 5 bases and J 12 bases, leaving 16 bases between the germline ends. Germline CDR1 SGHTA, CDR2 FQGNSA.

The V and J genes are TRBV12-3 or TRBV12-4 and TRBJ2-7; D is uncertain. V lost 6 bases and J 3 bases, leaving 15 bases between the germline ends. The CDR3 has 14 residues. In nucleotides, the CDR3 is TGTGCCAGCAGCCCCCCTTGGGCTAACTACGAGCAGTACTTC. Translating gives CASSPPWANYEQYF.

This clonotype was picked up many times. V usage is TRBV4-1 and J usage is TRBJ2-7, with no clear D. The length of the CDR3 is 14 residues. Germline V gene data show CDR1 as MGHRA and CDR2 as YSYEKL. V shed 2 bases and J shed 2 bases, with 10 bases lying between them. This CDR3 is CASSQYLQPYEQYF. CDR3 nucleotides: TGCGCCAGCAGCCAATATTTACAGCCCTACGAGCAGTACTTC.

This clonotype was counted at least ten times. This sequence joins TRBV15 and TRBJ2-1; the match to TRBD1 covers 7 bases. This CDR3 is built from 20 residues. J lost 0 bases, V lost 0 bases, and 14 bases had no gene match. CDR1 is LNHNV, CDR2 YYDKDF, per germline (reference sequence). CDR3 amino acids: CATSRDTRPTGSTSYNEQFF. The CDR3 DNA reads as TGTGCCACCAGCAGAGATACCCGCCCGACAGGGTCGACCTCCTACAATGAGCAGTTCTTC.

This clonotype was seen only once. The rearrangement links TRBV3-1 to TRBJ1-1; a possible D gene is TRBD1 (6 bases). V lost 4 bases to trimming and J lost 5 bases, with 17 bases between them. CDR3 size: 15 residues. Germline CDR1 reads LGHDT; CDR2 reads YNNKEL (reference sequence). CDR3 sequence: CASSPTWTAVTEAFF. The CDR3 coding sequence is TGTGCCAGCAGCCCGACGTGGACAGCGGTGACTGAAGCTTTCTTT.

The V gene is TRBV27, the J gene TRBJ2-7; D is possibly TRBD1 or TRBD2 (5 bases each). Trimming took off 4 bases at V and 0 bases at J, with 16 bases between the two ends. CDR3 length equals 16 residues. Germline V lookup: CDR1 MNHEY, CDR2 SMNVEV (reference sequence). CDR3 loop: CASSSRPGRGSYEQYF. The CDR3 DNA is TGTGCCAGCAGTTCCAGACCGGGACGCGGCTCCTACGAGCAGTACTTC.

J is TRBJ2-3 and V is TRBV3-1, with 13 bases aligning to TRBD2. The CDR3 runs to 15 residues. Germline trimming cut 7 bases from V and 6 bases from J; bases unmatched to any gene: 7. Germline CDR1 reads LGHDT; CDR2 reads YNNKEL (reference sequence). CDR3 coding DNA: TGTGCCAGCACAGGGACTAGCGGGAAGGGGGATACGCAGTATTTT. It yields the protein CASTGTSGKGDTQYF.

This clonotype has a count of ten or more. The chain uses TRBV12-3 or TRBV12-4 and TRBJ2-5; the D gene could be TRBD1 or TRBD2 (7 bases each). Trimming shortened V by 5 bases and J by 4 bases, and 14 bases separated the two germline ends. The CDR3 totals 14 residues. CDR3 nucleotides: TGTGCCAGCAGTCCAGGGGGGGGGCGAGAGACCCAGTACTTC. This gives the protein CASSPGGGRETQYF.

This clonotype has a count of ten or more. The V and J genes are TRBV18 and TRBJ2-3; 7 positions match TRBD2. V trimming: 3 bases; J trimming: 0 bases; junction bases outside the gene matches: 6. Germline V gene sequence: CDR1 KGHSH, CDR2 LQKENI. This CDR3 has 16 residues. The DNA of the CDR3 is TGTGCCAGCTCACCTGGAGCGGGAACTAGCACAGATACGCAGTATTTT. Translated: CASSPGAGTSTDTQYF.

The chain uses TRBV12-3 or TRBV12-4 and TRBJ2-3, with TRBD1 identical over 9 bases. The CDR3 sequence is 14 residues long. J was trimmed by 3 bases and V by 3 bases; bases with no gene match: 1. The DNA of the CDR3 is TGTGCCAGCAGTTTCGGACAGGGGACAGATACGCAGTATTTT. It yields the protein CASSFGQGTDTQYF.

The chain has TRBV9 and TRBJ1-2, with D uncertain. The CDR3 extends over 14 amino acids. V was shortened by 3 bases and J by 4 bases, with 13 bases between the two germline ends. Looked up from germline, CDR1 is SGDLS and CDR2 is YYNGEE. The CDR3 DNA is TGTGCCAGCAGCGCCGCGAGTCGCACCTATGGCTACACCTTC. Amino acid sequence: CASSAASRTYGYTF.

The chain is built from TRBV28 and TRBJ2-7; TRBD2 aligns across 11 bases. CDR1 and CDR2 from the germline V gene are MDHEN and SYDVKM. CDR3 length: 15 residues. V dropped 5 bases and J dropped 3; count of bases not matched to a gene: 6. The CDR3 protein is CASSATTSGNYEQYF. The CDR3 DNA sequence: TGTGCCAGCAGTGCTACGACTAGCGGGAACTACGAGCAGTACTTC.

This clonotype was detected ten times or more. This sequence joins TRBV30 and TRBJ2-1, with 8 bases that match TRBD2. Germline loops: CDR1 GTSNPN, CDR2 SVGIG (reference sequence). CDR3 length equals 16 residues. V lost 0 bases, J lost 8 bases, and 12 bases stayed unmatched. CDR3 DNA sequence: TGTGCCTGGAGTGTAACCGGGACTAGGAGTATCGATGAGCAGTTCTTC. Residues: CAWSVTGTRSIDEQFF.

The chain uses TRBV4-3 and TRBJ1-3; D is perhaps TRBD1 (5 bases). CDR1 is LGHNA and CDR2 is YSLEER in the germline V gene. Trimming removed 1 base from V and 0 bases from J, with 13 bases in between. This CDR3 comprises 17 residues. CDR3 in DNA: TGCGCCAGCAGCCAAGGTCTGGCAGGGAGCTCTGGAAACACCATATATTTT. This sequence encodes CASSQGLAGSSGNTIYF.

This clonotype occurred many times. The chain joins TRBV20-1 to TRBJ2-7; 9 bases agree with TRBD1. The CDR3 loop spans 14 amino acids. Germline CDR1 is DFQATT and CDR2 is SNEGSKA (reference sequence). V trimming: 5 bases; J trimming: 6 bases; junction bases outside the gene matches: 11. In DNA, the CDR3 is TGCAGTGCTTCCCCGGGGACAGGGAACTCCGAGCAGTACTTC. This encodes CSASPGTGNSEQYF.